The 8 T cell receptor beta chains listed next were all sequenced from one sample in a study of beta chain features in type 1 diabetes. cDNA synthesis used the whole RNA isolate, giving expressed TCRB sequences. Clones were read by immunoSEQ multiplex PCR, and TCRdb kept only the in-frame ones, dropping some. The sample lists under 900,000 clones; roughly 16% were seen once. Material: naive CD4+ T cells from blood. Receptor source: a woman younger than 35 in good health.

Worth noting for this clone: A junction end diverges from the germline sequence, so it may reflect a read error. This sequence joins TRBV5-1 and TRBJ2-5; 7 bases fit TRBD1. The CDR3 extends over 14 amino acids. Germline CDR1 SGHRS, CDR2 YFSETQ. Written as DNA, the CDR3 is TGCGCCGGCAGCTCACAGGGGAATCAAGAGACCCAGTACTTC. Translated, it gives CAGSSQGNQETQYF.

The chain links TRBV18 to TRBJ1-2; 8 nucleotides align to TRBD1. J was trimmed by 6 bases and V by 1 base; bases with no gene match: 4. The CDR3 runs to 14 residues. Germline V lookup: CDR1 KGHSH, CDR2 LQKENI. The CDR3 DNA follows: TGTGCCAGCTCACCACGACAGGGGATGAATGGCTACACCTTC. Translating gives CASSPRQGMNGYTF.

The sample holds a few counts of this clone. V is TRBV2 and J is TRBJ1-1; no reliable D call. Trimming took off 7 bases at V and 10 bases at J, with 13 bases between the two ends. Germline V gene sequence: CDR1 SNHLY, CDR2 FYNNEI. The CDR3 length is 11 residues. This CDR3 reads CASKLNLGAFF. DNA for the CDR3: TGTGCCAGCAAACTGAATCTCGGAGCTTTCTTT.

The V and J genes are TRBV7-9 and TRBJ2-1; D gene ambiguous. CDR3 length: 14 amino acids. The germline V and J ends were trimmed by 3 bases and 4 bases, with 10 bases remaining between them. From germline, CDR1 is SEHNR and CDR2 FQNEAQ (reference sequence). CDR3 loop: CASSFPSGYNEQFF. CDR3 in DNA: TGTGCCAGCAGCTTTCCTTCCGGTTACAATGAGCAGTTCTTC.

V is TRBV5-1 and J is TRBJ2-7; perhaps TRBD1 as D (5 bases). Trimming left V 3 bases short and J 3 bases short, with 10 bases between. The CDR3 runs 13 residues. Per germline, CDR1 SGHRS and CDR2 YFSETQ. The CDR3, as DNA: TGCGCCAGCAGCTATCGACAGAACTACGAGCAGTACTTC. Its protein product is CASSYRQNYEQYF.

This clone was picked up a small number of times. The genes are TRBV2 and TRBJ2-2; 9 nucleotides agree with TRBD1. Germline V gene data show CDR1 as SNHLY and CDR2 as FYNNEI. V lost 8 bases, J lost 3 bases, and 1 base stayed unmatched. The CDR3 is 13 amino acids. DNA of the CDR3: TGTGCCAGCGACAGGGGGTACACCGGGGAGCTGTTTTTT. It specifies CASDRGYTGELFF.

This clone has a handful of counts. V and J are TRBV15 and TRBJ1-5; 7 positions match TRBD1. Per germline, CDR1 LNHNV and CDR2 YYDKDF (reference sequence). The CDR3 sequence is 14 residues long. With 3 bases clipped from V and 6 bases from J, the junction kept 5 bases outside the gene matches. CDR3 nucleotide sequence: TGTGCCACCAGCAGCAGGGGGGGAGGTCAGCCCCAGCATTTT. Its translation is CATSSRGGGQPQHF.

The chain combines TRBV18 with TRBJ2-7; no clear D. Trimming took 3 bases from V and 3 from J, leaving 9 bases between them. Looked up from germline, CDR1 is KGHSH and CDR2 is LQKENI. The CDR3 extends over 13 amino acids. CDR3 region: CASSPTIGYEQYF. In DNA, the CDR3 is TGTGCCAGCTCACCTACTATAGGCTACGAGCAGTACTTC.